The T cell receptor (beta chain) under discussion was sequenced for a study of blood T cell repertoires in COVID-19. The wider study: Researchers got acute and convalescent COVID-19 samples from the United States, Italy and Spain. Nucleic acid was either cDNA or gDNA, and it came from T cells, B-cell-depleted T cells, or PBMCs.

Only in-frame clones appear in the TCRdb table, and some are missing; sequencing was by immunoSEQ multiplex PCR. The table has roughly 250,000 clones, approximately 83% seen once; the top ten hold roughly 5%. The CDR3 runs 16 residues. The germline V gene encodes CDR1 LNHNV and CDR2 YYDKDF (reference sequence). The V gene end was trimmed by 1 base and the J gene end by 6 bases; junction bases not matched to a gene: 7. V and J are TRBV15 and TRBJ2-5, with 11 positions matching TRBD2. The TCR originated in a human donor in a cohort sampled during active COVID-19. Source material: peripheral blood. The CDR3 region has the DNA TGTGCCACCAGCAGAGGTAGCGGGAGGGCCGAAAAGACCCAGTACTTC. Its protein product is CATSRGSGRAEKTQYF.